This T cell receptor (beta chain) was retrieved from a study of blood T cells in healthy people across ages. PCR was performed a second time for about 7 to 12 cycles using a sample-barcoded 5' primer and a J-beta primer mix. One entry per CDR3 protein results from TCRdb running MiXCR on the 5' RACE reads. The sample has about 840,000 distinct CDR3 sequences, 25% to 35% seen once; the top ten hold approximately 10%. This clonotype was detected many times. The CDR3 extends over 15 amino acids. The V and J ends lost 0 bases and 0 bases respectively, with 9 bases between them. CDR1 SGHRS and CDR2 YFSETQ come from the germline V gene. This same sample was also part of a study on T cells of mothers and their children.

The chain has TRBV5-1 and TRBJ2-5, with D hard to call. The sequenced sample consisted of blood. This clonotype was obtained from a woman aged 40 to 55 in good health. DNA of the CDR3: TGCGCCAGCAGCTTGGGGCCACAGTACCAAGAGACCCAGTACTTC. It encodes CASSLGPQYQETQYF.